The clone carrying this T cell receptor beta chain has only one observation. This sample is drawn from a study of control samples from healthy donors and cancer patients. Germline CDR1 and CDR2: SGHRS and YFSETQ. V was shortened by 0 bases and J by 1 base, with 10 bases between the two germline ends. CDR3 length equals 16 residues. Generated by immunoSEQ multiplex PCR, the TCRdb table keeps only in-frame clones and is missing some. The profile covers roughly 160,000 clones, with around nine tenths appearing a single time and nearly 5% taken by the ten largest. The V gene is TRBV5-1, the J gene TRBJ2-2, with no clear D. The sequence was collected from a young woman in good health. Input material: blood. The chain's CDR3 is CASSLEGPVNTGELFF. The DNA for the CDR3 is TGCGCCAGCAGCTTGGAGGGCCCAGTGAACACCGGGGAGCTGTTTTTT.